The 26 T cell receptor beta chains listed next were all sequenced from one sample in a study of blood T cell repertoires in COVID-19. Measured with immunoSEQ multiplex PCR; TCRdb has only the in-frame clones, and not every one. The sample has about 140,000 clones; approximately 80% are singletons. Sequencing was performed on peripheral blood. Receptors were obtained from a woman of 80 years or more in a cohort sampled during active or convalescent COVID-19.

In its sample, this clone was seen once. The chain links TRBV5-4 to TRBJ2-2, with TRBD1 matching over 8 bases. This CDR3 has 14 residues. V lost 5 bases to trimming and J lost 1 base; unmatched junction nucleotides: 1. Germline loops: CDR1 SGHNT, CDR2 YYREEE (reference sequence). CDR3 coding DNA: TGTGCCAGCAGGGGGACAGGGAACACCGGGGAGCTGTTTTTT. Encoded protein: CASRGTGNTGELFF.

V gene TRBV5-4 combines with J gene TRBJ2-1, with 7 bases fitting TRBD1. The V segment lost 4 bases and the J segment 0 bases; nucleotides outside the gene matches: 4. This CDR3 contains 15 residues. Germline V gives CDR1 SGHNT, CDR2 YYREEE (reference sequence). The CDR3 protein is CASSRTGSSYNEQFF. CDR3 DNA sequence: TGTGCCAGCAGCCGGACAGGAAGCTCCTACAATGAGCAGTTCTTC.

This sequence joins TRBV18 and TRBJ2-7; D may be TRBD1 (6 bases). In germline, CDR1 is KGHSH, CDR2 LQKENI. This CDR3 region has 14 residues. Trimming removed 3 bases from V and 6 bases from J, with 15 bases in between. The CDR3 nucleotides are TGTGCCAGCTCACCGAACCCTACAGGGCCCGAGCAGTACGTC. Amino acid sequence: CASSPNPTGPEQYV.

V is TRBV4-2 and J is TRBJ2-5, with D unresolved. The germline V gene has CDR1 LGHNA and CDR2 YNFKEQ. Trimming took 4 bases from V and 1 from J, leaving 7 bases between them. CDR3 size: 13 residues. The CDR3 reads CASSPTGQETQYF. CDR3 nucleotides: TGTGCCAGCAGCCCAACGGGCCAAGAGACCCAGTACTTC.

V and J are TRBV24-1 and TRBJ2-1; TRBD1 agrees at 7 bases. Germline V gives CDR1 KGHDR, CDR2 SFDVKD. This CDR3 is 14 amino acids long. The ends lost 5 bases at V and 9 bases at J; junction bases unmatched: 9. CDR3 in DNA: TGTGCCACCAGTGTCCTAGTACAGGGGCTTGAGCAGTTCTTC. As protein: CATSVLVQGLEQFF.

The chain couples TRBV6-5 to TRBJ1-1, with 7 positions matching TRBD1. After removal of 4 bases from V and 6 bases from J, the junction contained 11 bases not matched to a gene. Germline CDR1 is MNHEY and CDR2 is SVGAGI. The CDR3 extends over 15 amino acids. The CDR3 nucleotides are TGTGCCAGCAGTTCTTACGACAGGGTAAGGTCTGAAGCTTTCTTT. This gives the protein CASSSYDRVRSEAFF.

CDR3 loop: CASSAEGGTEAFF. CDR3 nucleotide sequence: TGTGCCAGCAGTGCCGAGGGCGGCACTGAAGCTTTCTTT. The chain recombines TRBV2 with TRBJ1-1; the D is unclear. V was shortened by 4 bases and J by 4 bases, with 10 bases between the two germline ends. In germline, CDR1 is SNHLY, CDR2 FYNNEI. The CDR3 is made up of 13 amino acids.

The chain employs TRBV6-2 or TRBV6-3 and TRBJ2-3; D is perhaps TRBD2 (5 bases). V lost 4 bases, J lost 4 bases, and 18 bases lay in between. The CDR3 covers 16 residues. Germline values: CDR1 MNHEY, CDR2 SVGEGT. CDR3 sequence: CASSSLTGKSPDTQYF. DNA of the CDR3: TGTGCCAGCAGTTCCCTAACGGGGAAGAGCCCAGATACGCAGTATTTT.

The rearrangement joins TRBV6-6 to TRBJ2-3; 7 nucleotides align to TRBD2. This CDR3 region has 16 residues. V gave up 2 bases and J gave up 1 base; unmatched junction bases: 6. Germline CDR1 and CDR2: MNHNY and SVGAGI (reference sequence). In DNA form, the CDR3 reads TGTGCCAGCAGTTACCCTACTAGCGATCGCACAGATACGCAGTATTTT. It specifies CASSYPTSDRTDTQYF.

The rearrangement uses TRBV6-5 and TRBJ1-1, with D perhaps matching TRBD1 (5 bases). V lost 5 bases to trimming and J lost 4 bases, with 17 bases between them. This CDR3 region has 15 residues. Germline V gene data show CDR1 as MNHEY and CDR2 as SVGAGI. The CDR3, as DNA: TGTGCCAGCAGTCGCGACAGCTGGGGTGGCACTGAAGCTTTCTTT. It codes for CASSRDSWGGTEAFF.

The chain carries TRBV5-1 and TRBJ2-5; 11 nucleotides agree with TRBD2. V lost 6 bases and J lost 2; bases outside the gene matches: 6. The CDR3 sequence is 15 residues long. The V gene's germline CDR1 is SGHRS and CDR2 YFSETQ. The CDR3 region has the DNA TGCGCCAGCAACCCTAGCGGGGGGCCTCAAGAGACCCAGTACTTC. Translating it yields CASNPSGGPQETQYF. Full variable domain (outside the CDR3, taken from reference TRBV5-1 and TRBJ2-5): KAGVTQTPRYLIKTRGQQVTLSCSPISGHRSVSWYQQTPGQGLQFLFEYFSETQRNKGNFPGRFSGRQFSNSRSEMNVSTLELGDSALYLCASNPSGGPQETQYFGPGTRLLVL.

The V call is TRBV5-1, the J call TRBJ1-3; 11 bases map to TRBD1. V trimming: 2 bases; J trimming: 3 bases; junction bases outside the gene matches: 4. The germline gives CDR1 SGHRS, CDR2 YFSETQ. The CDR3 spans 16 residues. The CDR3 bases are TGCGCCAGCAGCTTAGCCGGGACAGGGGGTGGAAACACCATATATTTT. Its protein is CASSLAGTGGGNTIYF.

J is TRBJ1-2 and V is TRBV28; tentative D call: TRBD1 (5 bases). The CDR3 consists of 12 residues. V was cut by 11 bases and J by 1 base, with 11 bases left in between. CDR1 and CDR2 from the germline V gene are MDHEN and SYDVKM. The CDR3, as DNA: TGTGCCTCCGGGGGGTTTAACTATGGCTACACCTTC. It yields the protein CASGGFNYGYTF.

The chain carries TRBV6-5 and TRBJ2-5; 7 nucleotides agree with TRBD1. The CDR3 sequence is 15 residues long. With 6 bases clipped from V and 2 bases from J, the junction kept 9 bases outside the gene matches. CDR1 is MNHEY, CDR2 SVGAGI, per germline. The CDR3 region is CASSQGVGRQETQYF. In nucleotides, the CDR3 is TGTGCCAGCAGCCAGGGGGTAGGGCGGCAAGAGACCCAGTACTTC.

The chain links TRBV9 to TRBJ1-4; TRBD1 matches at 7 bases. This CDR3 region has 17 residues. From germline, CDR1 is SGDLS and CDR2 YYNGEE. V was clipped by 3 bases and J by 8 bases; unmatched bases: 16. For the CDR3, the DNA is TGTGCCAGCAGCGGTAACCGGGACAGTCCCTTGGGGGAAAAACTGTTTTTT. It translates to CASSGNRDSPLGEKLFF. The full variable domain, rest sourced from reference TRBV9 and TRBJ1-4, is DSGVTQTPKHLITATGQRVTLRCSPRSGDLSVYWYQQSLDQGLQFLIQYYNGEERAKGNILERFSAQQFPDLHSELNLSSLELGDSALYFCASSGNRDSPLGEKLFFGSGTQLSVL.

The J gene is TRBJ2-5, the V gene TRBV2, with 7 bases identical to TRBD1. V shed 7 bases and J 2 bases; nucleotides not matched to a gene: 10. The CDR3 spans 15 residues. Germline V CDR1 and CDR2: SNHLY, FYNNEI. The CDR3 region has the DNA TGTGCCAGCAAGAGTGGGACAGCAACACAAGAGACCCAGTACTTC. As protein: CASKSGTATQETQYF.

The CDR3 DNA sequence: TGCGCCAGCAGTCCCGGGACAATAAACACCGGGGAGCTGTTTTTT. This sequence encodes CASSPGTINTGELFF. The J gene is TRBJ2-2, the V gene TRBV5-1; possibly TRBD1 for D (6 bases). With 5 bases removed from V and 2 bases from J, the gap between germline ends came to 13 bases. This CDR3 comprises 15 residues. Germline CDR1 SGHRS, CDR2 YFSETQ.

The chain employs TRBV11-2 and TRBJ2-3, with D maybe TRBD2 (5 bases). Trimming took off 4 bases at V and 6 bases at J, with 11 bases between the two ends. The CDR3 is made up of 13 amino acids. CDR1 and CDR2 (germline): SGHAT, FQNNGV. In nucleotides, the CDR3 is TGTGCCAGCAGCTGGACGGACTTCGATACGCAGTATTTT. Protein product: CASSWTDFDTQYF.

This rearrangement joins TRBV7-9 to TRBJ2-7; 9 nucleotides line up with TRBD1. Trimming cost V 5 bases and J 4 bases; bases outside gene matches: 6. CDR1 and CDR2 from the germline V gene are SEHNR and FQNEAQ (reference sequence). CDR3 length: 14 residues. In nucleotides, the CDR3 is TGTGCCAGCAGCCCGGGACAGGGACTGTACGAGCAGTACTTC. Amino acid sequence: CASSPGQGLYEQYF.

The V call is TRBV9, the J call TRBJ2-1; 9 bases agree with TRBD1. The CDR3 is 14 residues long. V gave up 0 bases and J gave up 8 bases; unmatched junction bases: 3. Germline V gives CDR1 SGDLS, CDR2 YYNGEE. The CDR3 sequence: CASSVVGQGDEQFF. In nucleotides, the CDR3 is TGTGCCAGCAGCGTAGTGGGACAGGGTGATGAGCAGTTCTTC.

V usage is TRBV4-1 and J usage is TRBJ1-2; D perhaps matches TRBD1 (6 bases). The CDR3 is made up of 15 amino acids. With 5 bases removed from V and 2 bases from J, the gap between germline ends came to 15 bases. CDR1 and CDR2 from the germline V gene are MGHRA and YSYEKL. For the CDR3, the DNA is TGCGCCAGCAGCAGAGAGACAGGACCGAACTATGGCTACACCTTC. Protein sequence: CASSRETGPNYGYTF.

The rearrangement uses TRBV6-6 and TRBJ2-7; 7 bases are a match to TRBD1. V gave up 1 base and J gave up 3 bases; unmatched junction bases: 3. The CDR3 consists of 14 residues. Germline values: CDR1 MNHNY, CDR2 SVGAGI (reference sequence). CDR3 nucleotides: TGTGCCAGCAGTTACTTGGCAGGGGGCTACGAGCAGTACGTC. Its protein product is CASSYLAGGYEQYV.

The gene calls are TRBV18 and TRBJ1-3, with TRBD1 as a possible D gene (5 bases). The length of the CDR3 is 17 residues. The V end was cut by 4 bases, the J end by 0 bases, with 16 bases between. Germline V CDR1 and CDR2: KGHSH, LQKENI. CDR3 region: CASSREQVTVSGNTIYF. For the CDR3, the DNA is TGTGCCAGCTCACGCGAACAGGTGACAGTCTCTGGAAACACCATATATTTT.

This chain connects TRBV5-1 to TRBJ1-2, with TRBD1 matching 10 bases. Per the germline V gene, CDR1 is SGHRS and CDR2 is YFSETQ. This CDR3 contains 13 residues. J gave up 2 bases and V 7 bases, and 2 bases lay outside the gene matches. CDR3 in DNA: TGCGCCAGCTCGACAGGGGGCAACTATGGCTACACCTTC. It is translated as CASSTGGNYGYTF.

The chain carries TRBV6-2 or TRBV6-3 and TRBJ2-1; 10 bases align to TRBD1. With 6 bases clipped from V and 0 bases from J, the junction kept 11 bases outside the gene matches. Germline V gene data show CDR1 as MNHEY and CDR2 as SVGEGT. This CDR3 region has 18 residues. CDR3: CASSSFTDRGDSYNEQFF. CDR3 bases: TGTGCCAGCAGCAGTTTCACGGACAGGGGGGACTCCTACAATGAGCAGTTCTTC.

The CDR3 nucleotides read TGTGCCAGTAGTGCCCGACTAGTTCGAGTTAGCACAGATACGCAGTATTTT. It yields the protein CASSARLVRVSTDTQYF. This chain uses TRBV19 with TRBJ2-3; D is possibly TRBD2 (6 bases). Germline CDR1 is LNHDA and CDR2 is SQIVND (reference sequence). V lost 5 bases and J 0 bases, leaving 18 bases between the germline ends. The CDR3 has 17 residues.